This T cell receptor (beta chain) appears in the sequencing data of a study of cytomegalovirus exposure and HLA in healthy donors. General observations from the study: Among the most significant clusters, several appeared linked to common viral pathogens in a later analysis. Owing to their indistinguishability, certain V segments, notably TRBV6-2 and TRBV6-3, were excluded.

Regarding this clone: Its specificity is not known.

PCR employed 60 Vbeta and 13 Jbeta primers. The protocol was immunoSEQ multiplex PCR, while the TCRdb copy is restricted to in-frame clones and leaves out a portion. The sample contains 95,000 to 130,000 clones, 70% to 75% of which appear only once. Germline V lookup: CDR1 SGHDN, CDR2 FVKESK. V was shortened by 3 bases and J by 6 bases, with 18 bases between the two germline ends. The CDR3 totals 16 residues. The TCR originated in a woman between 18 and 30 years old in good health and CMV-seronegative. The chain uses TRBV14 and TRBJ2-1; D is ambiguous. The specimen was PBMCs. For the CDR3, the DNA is TGTGCCAGCAGCCAGTCCGGCTGGGCCTTTCTCAATGAGCAGTTCTTC. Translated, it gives CASSQSGWAFLNEQFF.